The clone carrying this T cell receptor beta chain has more than one count but fewer than ten. TCRdb processed the 5' RACE reads anew with MiXCR; each CDR3 protein has one entry. The sample includes around 430,000 distinct CDR3 sequences, more than 15% seen only once; the top ten take roughly a fifth. The CDR3 spans 16 residues. The germline V gene encodes CDR1 SGHKS and CDR2 YYEKEE (reference sequence). The ends lost 4 bases at V and 0 bases at J; junction bases unmatched: 9. The record originates from a study of T-cell memory formation after mild COVID-19. The chain carries TRBV5-5 and TRBJ2-7, with 8 bases fitting TRBD1. The receptor's source is a man aged 18 to 35 who had mild COVID-19 (a few samples of this study predate the infection). Cell type and time point are not known. The specimen was PBMCs or a T cell subset sorted from them (not recorded which). The CDR3 DNA sequence: TGTGCCAGCAGCCTCACATGGACAGGGAGCTCCTACGAGCAGTACTTC. This codes for CASSLTWTGSSYEQYF.